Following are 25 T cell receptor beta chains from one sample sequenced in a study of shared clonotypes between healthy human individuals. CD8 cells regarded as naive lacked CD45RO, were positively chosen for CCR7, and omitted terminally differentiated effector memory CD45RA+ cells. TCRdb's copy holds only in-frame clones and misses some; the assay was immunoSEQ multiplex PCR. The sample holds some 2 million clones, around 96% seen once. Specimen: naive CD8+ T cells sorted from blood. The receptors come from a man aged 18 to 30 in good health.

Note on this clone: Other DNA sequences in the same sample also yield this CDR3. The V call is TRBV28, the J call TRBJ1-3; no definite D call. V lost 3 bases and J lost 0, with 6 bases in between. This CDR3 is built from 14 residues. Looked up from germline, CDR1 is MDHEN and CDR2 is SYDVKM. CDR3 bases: TGTGCCAGCAGTTTGCGGAGCTCTGGAAACACCATATATTTT. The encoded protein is CASSLRSSGNTIYF.

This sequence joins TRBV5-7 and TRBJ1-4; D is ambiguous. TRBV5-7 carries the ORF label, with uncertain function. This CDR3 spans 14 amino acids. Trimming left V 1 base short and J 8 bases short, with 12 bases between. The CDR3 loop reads CASSLMWVREKLFF. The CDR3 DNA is TGTGCCAGCAGCTTGATGTGGGTTCGGGAAAAACTGTTTTTT.

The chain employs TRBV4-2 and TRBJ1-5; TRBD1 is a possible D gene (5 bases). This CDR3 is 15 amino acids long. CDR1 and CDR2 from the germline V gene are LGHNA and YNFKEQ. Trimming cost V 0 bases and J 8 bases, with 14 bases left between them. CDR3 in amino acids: CASSQEEGSGEPQHF. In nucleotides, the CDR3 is TGTGCCAGCAGCCAAGAAGAGGGGTCGGGGGAGCCCCAGCATTTT.

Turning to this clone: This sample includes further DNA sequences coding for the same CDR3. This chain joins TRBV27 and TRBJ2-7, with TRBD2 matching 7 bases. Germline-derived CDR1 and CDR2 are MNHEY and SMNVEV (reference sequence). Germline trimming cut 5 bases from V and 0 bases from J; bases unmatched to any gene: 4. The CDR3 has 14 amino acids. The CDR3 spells CASSTTSASYEQYF. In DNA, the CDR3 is TGTGCCAGCAGTACCACTAGCGCCTCCTACGAGCAGTACTTC.

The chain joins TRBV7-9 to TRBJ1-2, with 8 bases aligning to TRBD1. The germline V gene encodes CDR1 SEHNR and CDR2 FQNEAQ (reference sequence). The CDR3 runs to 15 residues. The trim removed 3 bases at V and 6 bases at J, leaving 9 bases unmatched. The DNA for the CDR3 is TGTGCCAGCAGCTTCAGCGCAGGGACAGGCGATGGCTACACCTTC. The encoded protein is CASSFSAGTGDGYTF.

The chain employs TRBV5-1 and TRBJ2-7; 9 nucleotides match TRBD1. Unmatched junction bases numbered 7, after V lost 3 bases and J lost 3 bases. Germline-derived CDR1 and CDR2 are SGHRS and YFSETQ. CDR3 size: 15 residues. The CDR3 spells CASSSPGTGIYEQYF. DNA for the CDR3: TGCGCCAGCAGCTCACCCGGGACAGGGATCTACGAGCAGTACTTC.

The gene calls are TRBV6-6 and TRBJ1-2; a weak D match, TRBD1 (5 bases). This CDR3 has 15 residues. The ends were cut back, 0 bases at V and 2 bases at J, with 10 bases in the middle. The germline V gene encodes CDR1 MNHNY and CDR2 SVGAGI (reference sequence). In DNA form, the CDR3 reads TGTGCCAGCAGTTACTCGGGGACGGACAACTATGGCTACACCTTC. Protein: CASSYSGTDNYGYTF.

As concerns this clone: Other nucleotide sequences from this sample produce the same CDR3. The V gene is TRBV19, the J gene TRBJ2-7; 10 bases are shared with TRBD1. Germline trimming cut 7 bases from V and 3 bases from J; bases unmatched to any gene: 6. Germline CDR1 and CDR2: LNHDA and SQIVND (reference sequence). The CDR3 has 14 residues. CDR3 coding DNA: TGTGCCAGTACGGCCGGGACAGGGGACTACGAGCAGTACTTC. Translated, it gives CASTAGTGDYEQYF.

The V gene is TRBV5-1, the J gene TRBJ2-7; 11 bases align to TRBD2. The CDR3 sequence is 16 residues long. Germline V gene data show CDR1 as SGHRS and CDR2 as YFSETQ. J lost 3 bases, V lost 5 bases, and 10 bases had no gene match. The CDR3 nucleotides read TGCGCCAGCAGTCCGGAGGTACTAGCGGGAGACTACGAGCAGTACTTC. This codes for CASSPEVLAGDYEQYF.

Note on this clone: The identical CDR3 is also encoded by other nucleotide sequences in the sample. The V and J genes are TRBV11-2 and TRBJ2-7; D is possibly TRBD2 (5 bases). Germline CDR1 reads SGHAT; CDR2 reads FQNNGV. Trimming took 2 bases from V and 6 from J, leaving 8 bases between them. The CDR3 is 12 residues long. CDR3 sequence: CASSLSGGEQYF. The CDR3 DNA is TGTGCCAGCAGCTTATCAGGAGGCGAGCAGTACTTC.

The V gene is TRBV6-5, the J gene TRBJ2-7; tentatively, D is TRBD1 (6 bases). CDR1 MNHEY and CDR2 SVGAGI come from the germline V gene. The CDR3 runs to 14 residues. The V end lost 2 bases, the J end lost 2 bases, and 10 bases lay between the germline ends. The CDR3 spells CASSYTGMPYEQYF. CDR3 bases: TGTGCCAGCAGTTACACAGGGATGCCCTACGAGCAGTACTTC.

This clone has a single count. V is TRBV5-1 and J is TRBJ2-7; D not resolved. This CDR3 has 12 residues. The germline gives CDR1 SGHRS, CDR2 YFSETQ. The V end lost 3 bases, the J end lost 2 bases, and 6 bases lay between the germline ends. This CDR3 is CASSSETYEQYF. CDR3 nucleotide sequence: TGCGCCAGCAGCTCGGAAACCTACGAGCAGTACTTC.

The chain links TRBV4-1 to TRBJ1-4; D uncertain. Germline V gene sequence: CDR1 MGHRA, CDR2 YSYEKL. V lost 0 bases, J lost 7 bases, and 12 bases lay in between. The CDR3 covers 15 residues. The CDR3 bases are TGCGCCAGCAGCCAAGAAGGCCAGTTTCGTGAAAAACTGTTTTTT. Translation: CASSQEGQFREKLFF.

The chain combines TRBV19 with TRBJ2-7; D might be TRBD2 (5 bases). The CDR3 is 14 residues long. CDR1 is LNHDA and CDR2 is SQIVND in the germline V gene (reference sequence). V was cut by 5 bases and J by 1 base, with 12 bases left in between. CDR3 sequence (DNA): TGTGCCAGTAGTGCCTCGAGAGGGTCCTACGAGCAGTACTTC. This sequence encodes CASSASRGSYEQYF.

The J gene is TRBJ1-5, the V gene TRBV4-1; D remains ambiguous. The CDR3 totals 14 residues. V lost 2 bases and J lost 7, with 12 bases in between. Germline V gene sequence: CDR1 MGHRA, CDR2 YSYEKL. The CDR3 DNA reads TGCGCCAGCAGCCAACCGGACTCGAACCAGCCCCAGCATTTT. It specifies CASSQPDSNQPQHF.

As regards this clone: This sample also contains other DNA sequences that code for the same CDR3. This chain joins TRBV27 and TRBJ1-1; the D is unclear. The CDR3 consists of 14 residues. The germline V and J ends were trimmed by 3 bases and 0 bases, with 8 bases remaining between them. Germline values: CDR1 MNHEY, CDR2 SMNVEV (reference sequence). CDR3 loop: CASSLTRLNTEAFF. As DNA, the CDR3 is TGTGCCAGCAGTTTGACAAGGCTGAACACTGAAGCTTTCTTT.

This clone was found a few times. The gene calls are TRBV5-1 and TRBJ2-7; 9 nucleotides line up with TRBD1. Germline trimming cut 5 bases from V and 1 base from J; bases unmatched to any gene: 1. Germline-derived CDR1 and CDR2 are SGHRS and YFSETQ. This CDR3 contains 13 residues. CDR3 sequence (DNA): TGCGCCAGCAGGGGACAGGGTTCCTACGAGCAGTACTTC. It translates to CASRGQGSYEQYF.

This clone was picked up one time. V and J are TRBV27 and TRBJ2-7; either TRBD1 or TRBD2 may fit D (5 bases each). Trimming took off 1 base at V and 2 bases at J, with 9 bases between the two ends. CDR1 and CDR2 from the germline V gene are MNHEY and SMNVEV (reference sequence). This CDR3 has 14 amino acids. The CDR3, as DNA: TGTGCCAGCAGTTTATTGGGGGAACCCTACGAGCAGTACTTC. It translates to CASSLLGEPYEQYF.

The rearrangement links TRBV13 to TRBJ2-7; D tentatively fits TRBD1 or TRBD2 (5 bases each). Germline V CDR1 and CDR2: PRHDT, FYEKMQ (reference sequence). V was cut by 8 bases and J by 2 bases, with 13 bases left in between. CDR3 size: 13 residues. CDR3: CASAQGRTYEQYF. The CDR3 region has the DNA TGTGCCAGCGCCCAGGGACGGACCTACGAGCAGTACTTC.

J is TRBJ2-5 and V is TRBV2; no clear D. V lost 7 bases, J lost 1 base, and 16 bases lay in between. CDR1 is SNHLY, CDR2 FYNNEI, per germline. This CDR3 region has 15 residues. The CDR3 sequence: CASTPDGALQETQYF. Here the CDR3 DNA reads TGTGCCAGCACACCGGACGGAGCCCTCCAAGAGACCCAGTACTTC.

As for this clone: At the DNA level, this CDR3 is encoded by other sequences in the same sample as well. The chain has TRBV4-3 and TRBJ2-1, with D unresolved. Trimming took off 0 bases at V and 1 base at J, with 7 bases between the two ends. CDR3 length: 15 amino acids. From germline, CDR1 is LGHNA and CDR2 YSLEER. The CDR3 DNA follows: TGCGCCAGCAGCCAAGACAGAGCATCCTACAATGAGCAGTTCTTC. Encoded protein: CASSQDRASYNEQFF.

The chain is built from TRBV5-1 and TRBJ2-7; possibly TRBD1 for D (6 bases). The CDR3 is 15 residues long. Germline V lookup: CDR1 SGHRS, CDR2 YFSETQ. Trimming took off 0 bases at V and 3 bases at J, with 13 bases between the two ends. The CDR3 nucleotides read TGCGCCAGCAGCTTGGGAGGACAGTTTATCTACGAGCAGTACTTC. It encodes CASSLGGQFIYEQYF.

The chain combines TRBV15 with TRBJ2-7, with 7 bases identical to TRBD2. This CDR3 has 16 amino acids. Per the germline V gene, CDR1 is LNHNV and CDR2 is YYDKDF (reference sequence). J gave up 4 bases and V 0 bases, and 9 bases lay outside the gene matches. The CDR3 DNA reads TGTGCCACCAGCAGAGATAGTCTAGCGGAGGGGTACGAGCAGTACTTC. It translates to CATSRDSLAEGYEQYF. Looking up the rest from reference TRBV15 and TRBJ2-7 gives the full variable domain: DAMVIQNPRYQVTQFGKPVTLSCSQTLNHNVMYWYQQKSSQAPKLLFHYYDKDFNNEADTPDNFQSRRPNTSFCFLDIRSPGLGDTAMYLCATSRDSLAEGYEQYFGPGTRLTVT.

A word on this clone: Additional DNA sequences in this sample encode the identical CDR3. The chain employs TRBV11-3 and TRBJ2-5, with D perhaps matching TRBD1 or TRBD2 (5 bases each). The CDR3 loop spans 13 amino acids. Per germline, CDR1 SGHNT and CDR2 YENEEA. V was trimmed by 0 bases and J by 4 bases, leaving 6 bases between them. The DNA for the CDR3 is TGTGCCAGCAGCTTAGATGGGGGAGAGACCCAGTACTTC. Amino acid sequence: CASSLDGGETQYF.

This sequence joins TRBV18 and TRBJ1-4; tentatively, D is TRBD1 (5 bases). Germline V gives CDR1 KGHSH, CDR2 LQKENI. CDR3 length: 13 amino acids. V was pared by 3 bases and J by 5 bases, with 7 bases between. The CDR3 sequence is CASSPGANEKLFF. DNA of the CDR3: TGTGCCAGCTCACCCGGGGCAAATGAAAAACTGTTTTTT.